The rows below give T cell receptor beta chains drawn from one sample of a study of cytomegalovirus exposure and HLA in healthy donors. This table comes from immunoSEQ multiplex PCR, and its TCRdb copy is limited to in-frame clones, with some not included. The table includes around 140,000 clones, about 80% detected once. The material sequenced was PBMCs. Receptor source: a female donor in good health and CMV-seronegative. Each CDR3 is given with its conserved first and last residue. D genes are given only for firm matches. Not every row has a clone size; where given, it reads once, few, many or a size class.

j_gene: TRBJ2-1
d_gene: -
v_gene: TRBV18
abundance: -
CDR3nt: TGTGCCAGCTCACCTACTAGGGGGGGTAATGAGCAGTTCTTC
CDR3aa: CASSPTRGGNEQFF

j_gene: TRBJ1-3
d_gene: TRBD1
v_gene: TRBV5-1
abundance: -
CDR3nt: TGCGCCAGCAGCCCCCATCCCGGGACAGGGGGTAGTGGAAACACCATATATTTT
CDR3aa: CASSPHPGTGGSGNTIYF

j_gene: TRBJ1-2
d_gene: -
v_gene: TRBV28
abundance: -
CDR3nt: TGTGCCAGCAGTCCACGTGGAGAAGCTAGCTATGGCTACACCTTC
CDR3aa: CASSPRGEASYGYTF

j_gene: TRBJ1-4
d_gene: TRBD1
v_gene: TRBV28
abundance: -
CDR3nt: TGTGCCAGCAGAAACAGGGGGCACAGTGAAAAACTGTTTTTT
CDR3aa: CASRNRGHSEKLFF

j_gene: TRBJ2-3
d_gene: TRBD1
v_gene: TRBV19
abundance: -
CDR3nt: TGTGCCAGTAGTAAAGGACAGGGATCGAATACGCAGTATTTT
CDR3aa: CASSKGQGSNTQYF

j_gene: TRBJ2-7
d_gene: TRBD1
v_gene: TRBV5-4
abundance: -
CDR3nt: TGTGCCAGCAGCATGACAGGGGGGTACGAGCAGTACTTC
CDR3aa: CASSMTGGYEQYF

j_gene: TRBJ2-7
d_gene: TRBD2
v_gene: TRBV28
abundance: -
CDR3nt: TGTGCCAGCAGCCGGACTAGCGGGGCTTCCTACGAGCAGTACTTC
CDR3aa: CASSRTSGASYEQYF

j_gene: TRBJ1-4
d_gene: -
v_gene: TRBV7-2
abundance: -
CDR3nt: TGTGCCAGCAGCTTTCCAGGGTCCATTAATGAAAAACTGTTTTTT
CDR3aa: CASSFPGSINEKLFF

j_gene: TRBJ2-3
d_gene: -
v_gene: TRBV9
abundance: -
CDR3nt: TGTGCCAGCAGCCCCAGCGGGCAGAGATACACAGATACGCAGTATTTT
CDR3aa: CASSPSGQRYTDTQYF

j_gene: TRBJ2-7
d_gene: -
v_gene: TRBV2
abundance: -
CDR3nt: TGTGCCAGCAGTTCCCGGGGGTACGAGCAGTACTTC
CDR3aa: CASSSRGYEQYF

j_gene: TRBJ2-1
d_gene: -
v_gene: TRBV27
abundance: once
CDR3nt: TGTGCCAGCAGGGGCGGTGGGGCCTTGGGGGAGCAGTTCTTC
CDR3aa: CASRGGGALGEQFF

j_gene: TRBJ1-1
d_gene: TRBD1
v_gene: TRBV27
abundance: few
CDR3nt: TGTGCCAGCACCCCCCGAGAAGGGGACAGACCTTTGAACACTGAAGCTTTCTTT
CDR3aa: CASTPREGDRPLNTEAFF

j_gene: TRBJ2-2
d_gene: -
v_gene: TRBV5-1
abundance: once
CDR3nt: TGCGCCAGCAGCTTGGACCGACTAGTTGTCGGGGAGCTGTTTTTT
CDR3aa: CASSLDRLVVGELFF

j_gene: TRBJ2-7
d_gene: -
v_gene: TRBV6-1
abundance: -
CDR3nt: TGTGCCAGCAGTGAAAGCCCAGATCGACTAGTACGCTACGAGCAGTACTTC
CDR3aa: CASSESPDRLVRYEQYF

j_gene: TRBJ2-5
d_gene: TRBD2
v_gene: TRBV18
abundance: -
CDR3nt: TGTGCCAGCTCACCCCGACTAGCGGGGACCGAGACCCAGTACTTC
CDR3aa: CASSPRLAGTETQYF

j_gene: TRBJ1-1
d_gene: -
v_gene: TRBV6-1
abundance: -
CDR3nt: TGTGCCAGCAGTCGCCCCAGGGAAGAGGCTTTCTTT
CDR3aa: CASSRPREEAFF

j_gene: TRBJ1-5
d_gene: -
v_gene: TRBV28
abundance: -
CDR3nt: TGTGCCAGCAGTTTGTTGGCCGCTCATAGCAATCAGCCCCAGCATTTT
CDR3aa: CASSLLAAHSNQPQHF

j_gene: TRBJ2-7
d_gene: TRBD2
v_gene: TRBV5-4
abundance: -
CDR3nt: TGTGCCAGCAGCTTGGTCTTGGGACTAGCGGGAGACGACGAGCAGTACTTC
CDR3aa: CASSLVLGLAGDDEQYF

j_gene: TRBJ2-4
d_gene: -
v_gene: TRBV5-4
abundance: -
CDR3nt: TGTGCCAGCAGCTTGGACTCTGTAGCCAAAAACATTCAGTACTTC
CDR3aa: CASSLDSVAKNIQYF

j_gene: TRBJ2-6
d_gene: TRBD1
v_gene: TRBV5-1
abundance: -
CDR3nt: TGCGCCAGCAGCTTGGGGGGGACAGCGAACTCTGGGGCCAACGTCCTGACTTTC
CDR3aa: CASSLGGTANSGANVLTF

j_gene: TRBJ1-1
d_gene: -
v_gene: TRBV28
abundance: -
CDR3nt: TGTGCCAGCAGGGACTCCTTGAACACTGAAGCTTTCTTT
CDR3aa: CASRDSLNTEAFF

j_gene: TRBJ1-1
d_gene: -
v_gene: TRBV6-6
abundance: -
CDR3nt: TGTGCCAGCAGTTACGGGGGGGGCACTGAAGCTTTCTTT
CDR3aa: CASSYGGGTEAFF

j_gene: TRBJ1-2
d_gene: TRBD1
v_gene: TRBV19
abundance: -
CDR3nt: TGTGCCAGTAGTTCTCCCGGGACAGGGGTTGGCACCTTC
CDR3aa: CASSSPGTGVGTF

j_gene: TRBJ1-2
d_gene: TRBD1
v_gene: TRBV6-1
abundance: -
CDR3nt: TGTGCCAGCAGTGTATCCCCACAGGGGCCGGGTGGCTACACCTTC
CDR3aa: CASSVSPQGPGGYTF

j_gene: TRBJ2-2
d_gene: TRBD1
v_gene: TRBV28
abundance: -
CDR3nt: TGTGCCAGCAGTCTCCTTGGGACAGGGGGCACCGGGGAGCTGTTTTTT
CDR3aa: CASSLLGTGGTGELFF

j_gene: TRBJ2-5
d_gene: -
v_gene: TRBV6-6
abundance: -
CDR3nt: TGTGCCAGCACCGATATTCGGGAGACCCAGTACTTC
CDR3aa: CASTDIRETQYF

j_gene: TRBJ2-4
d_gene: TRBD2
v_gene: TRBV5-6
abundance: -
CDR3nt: TGTGCCAGCACCCTAGCGGGGGGCTCAGCCAAAAACATTCAGTACTTC
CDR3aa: CASTLAGGSAKNIQYF

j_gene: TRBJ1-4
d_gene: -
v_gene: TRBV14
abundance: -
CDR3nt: TGTGCCAGCAGCCATAAGGGGCTGGCTAATGAAAAACTGTTTTTT
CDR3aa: CASSHKGLANEKLFF

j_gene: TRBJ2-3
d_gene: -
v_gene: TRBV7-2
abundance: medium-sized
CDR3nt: TGTGCCAGCAGCTTCTGGGGCAACCCCACAGATACGCAGTATTTT
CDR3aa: CASSFWGNPTDTQYF

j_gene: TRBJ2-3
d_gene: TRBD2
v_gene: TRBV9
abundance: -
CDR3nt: TGTGCCAGCAGCATGCGGGGGATCCGCACAGATACGCAGTATTTT
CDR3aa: CASSMRGIRTDTQYF

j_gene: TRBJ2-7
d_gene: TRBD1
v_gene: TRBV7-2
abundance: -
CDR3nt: TGTGCCAGCAGCTTAGAGGGACAGGTTTTTATCAACGAGCAGTACTTC
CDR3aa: CASSLEGQVFINEQYF

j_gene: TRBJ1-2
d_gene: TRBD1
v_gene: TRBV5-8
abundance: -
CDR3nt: TGTGCCAGCAGCTTAGGGACAGGGGACAACTATGGCTACACCTTC
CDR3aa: CASSLGTGDNYGYTF

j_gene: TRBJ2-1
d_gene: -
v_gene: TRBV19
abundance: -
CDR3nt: TGTGCCAGTAGTCGACTAGGGGGGGTCTACAATGAGCAGTTCTTC
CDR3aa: CASSRLGGVYNEQFF

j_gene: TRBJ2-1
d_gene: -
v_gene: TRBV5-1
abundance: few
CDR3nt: TGCGCCAGCAGCTTTGAGGGAGGATACTACAATGAGCAGTTCTTC
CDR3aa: CASSFEGGYYNEQFF

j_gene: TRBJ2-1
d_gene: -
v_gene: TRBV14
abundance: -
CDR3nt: TGTGCCAGCAGCCAAGGCCTAAACAATGAGCAGTTCTTC
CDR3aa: CASSQGLNNEQFF

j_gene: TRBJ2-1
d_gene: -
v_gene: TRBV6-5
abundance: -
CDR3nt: TGTGCCAGCGCTCGGGAGAGGCACAATGAGCAGTTCTTC
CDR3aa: CASARERHNEQFF

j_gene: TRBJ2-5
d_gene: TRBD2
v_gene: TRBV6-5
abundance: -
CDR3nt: TGTGCCAGCAGGGCGCCGGGACTAGGGGAGACCCAGTACTTC
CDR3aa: CASRAPGLGETQYF

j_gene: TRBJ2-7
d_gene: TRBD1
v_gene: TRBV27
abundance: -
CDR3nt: TGTGCCAGCCTTGGGACAGGGAAGGGTAACGAGCAGTACTTC
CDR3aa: CASLGTGKGNEQYF

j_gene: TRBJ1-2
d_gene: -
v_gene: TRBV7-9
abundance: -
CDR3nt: TGTGCCAGCAGCTTAGGGCCCCGTTTGGACTATGGCTACACCTTC
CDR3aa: CASSLGPRLDYGYTF

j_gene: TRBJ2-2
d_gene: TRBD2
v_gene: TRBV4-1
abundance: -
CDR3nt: TGCGCCAGCAGCCAAGAAGCTAGCGGACCCACCGGGGAGCTGTTTTTT
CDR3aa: CASSQEASGPTGELFF

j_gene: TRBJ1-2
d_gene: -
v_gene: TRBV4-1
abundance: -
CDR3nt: TGCGCCAGCAGCCCGCAAAGGGGAGGCTACACCTTC
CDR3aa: CASSPQRGGYTF

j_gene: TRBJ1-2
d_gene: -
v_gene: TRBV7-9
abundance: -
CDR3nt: TGTGCCAGCAACCCTAGGGACATCGGGGCTGGCTACACCTTC
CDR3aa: CASNPRDIGAGYTF

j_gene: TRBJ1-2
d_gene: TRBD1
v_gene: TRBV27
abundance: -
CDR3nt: TGTGCCAGCAGACCGACAGGGGACCGGGGCTACACCTTC
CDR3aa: CASRPTGDRGYTF

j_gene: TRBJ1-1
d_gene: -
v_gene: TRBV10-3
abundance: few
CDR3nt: TGTGCCATCAGTGACCCTAAGACTGAAGCTTTCTTT
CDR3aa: CAISDPKTEAFF

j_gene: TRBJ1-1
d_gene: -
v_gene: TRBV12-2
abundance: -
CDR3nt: TGTGCAAGTCGCTTTTCTTGGACAGGCTTCTCTTTGGGCACTGAAGCTTTCTTT
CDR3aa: CASRFSWTGFSLGTEAFF

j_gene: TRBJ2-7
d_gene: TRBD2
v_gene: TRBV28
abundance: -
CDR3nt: TGTGCCAGCAGCAGTCCTAGCGGGAAGGTCTACGAGCAGTACTTC
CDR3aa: CASSSPSGKVYEQYF

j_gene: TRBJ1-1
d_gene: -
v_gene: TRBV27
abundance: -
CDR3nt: TGTGCCAGCAGTCCTCAGGGGAGAGGGAACACTGAAGCTTTCTTT
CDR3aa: CASSPQGRGNTEAFF

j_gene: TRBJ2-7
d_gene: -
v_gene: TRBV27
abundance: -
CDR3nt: TGTGCCAGCAGTCTCGGAAGGGGATCCTACGAGCAGTACTTC
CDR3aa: CASSLGRGSYEQYF